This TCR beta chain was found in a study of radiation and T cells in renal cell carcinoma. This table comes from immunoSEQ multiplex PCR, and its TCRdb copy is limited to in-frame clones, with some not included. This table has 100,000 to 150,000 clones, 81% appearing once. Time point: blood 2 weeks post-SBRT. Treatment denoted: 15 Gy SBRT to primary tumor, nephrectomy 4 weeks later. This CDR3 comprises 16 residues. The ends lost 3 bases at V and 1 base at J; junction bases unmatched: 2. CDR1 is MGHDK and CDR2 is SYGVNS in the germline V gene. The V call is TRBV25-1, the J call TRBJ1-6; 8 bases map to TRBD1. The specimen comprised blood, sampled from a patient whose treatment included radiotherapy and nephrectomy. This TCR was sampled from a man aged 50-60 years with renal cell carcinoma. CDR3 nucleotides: TGTGCCAGCAGTGACCGGACAGGGTCCTATAATTCACCCCTCCACTTT. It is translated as CASSDRTGSYNSPLHF.